This TCR beta chain was sequenced during a study of blood T cell repertoires in COVID-19. On the study more broadly: PBMCs, B-cell-depleted T cells, or T cells provided the cDNA or gDNA that made up the material.

Sequencing was performed with immunoSEQ multiplex PCR; in TCRdb, only in-frame clones are kept and a portion is missing. Of roughly 70,000 clones in the sample, roughly nine tenths were seen once. V lost 5 bases to trimming and J lost 3 bases; unmatched junction nucleotides: 8. CDR1 and CDR2 from the germline V gene are LNHDA and SQIVND (reference sequence). This CDR3 comprises 15 residues. The chain couples TRBV19 to TRBJ2-7; 9 bases agree with TRBD2. This TCR was sampled from a woman in her forties or fifties with active COVID-19. The sample consisted of peripheral blood. This CDR3 reads CASSGAGTSSYEQYF. The CDR3 DNA sequence: TGTGCCAGTAGTGGGGCGGGGACTAGCAGCTACGAGCAGTACTTC.